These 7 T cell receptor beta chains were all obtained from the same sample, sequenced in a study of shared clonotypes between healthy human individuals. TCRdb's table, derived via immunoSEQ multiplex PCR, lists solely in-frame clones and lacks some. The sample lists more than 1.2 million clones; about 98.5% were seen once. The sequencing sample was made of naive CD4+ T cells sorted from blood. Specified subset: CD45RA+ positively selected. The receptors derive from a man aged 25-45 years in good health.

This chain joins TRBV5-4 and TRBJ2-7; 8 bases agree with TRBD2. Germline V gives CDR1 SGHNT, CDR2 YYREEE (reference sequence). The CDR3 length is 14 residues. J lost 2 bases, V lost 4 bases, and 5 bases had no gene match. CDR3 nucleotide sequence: TGTGCCAGCAGCCCGCGACTAGCGCCCTACGAGCAGTACTTC. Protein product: CASSPRLAPYEQYF.

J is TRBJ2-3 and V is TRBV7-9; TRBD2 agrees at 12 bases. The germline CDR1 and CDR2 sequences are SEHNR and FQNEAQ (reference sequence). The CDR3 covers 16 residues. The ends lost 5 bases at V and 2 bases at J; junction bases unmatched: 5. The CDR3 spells CASSLTSGRNTDTQYF. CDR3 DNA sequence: TGTGCCAGCAGCCTTACTAGCGGGAGGAACACAGATACGCAGTATTTT.

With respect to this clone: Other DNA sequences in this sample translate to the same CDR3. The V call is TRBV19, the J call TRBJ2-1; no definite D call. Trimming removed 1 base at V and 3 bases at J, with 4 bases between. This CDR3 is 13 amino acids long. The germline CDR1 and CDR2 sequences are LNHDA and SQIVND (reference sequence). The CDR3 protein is CASSIGLYNEQFF. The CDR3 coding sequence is TGTGCCAGTAGTATAGGGCTCTACAATGAGCAGTTCTTC.

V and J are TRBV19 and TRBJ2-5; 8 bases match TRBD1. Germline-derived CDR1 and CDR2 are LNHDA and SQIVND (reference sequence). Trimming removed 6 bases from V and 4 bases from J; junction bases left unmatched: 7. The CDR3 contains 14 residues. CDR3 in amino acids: CASRNIQGGETQYF. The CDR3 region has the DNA TGTGCCAGTAGAAACATACAGGGGGGAGAGACCCAGTACTTC. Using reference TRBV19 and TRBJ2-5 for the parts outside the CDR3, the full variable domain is DGGITQSPKYLFRKEGQNVTLSCEQNLNHDAMYWYRQDPGQGLRLIYYSQIVNDFQKGDIAEGYSVSREKKESFPLTVTSAQKNPTAFYLCASRNIQGGETQYFGPGTRLLVL.

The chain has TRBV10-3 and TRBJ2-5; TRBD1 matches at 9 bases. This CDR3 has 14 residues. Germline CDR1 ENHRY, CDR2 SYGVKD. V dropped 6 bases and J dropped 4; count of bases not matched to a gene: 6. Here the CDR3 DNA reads TGTGCCATCAGGGGGGGACAGGGTGCAGAGACCCAGTACTTC. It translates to CAIRGGQGAETQYF.

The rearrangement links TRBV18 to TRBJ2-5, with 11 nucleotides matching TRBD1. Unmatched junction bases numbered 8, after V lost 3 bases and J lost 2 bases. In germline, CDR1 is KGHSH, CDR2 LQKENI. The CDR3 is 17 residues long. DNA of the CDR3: TGTGCCAGCTCACCTTGGACAGGGGGCGCGGTACAAGAGACCCAGTACTTC. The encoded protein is CASSPWTGGAVQETQYF. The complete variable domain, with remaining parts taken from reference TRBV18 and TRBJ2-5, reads NAGVMQNPRHLVRRRGQEARLRCSPMKGHSHVYWYRQLPEEGLKFMVYLQKENIIDESGMPKERFSAEFPKEGPSILRIQQVVRGDSAAYFCASSPWTGGAVQETQYFGPGTRLLVL.

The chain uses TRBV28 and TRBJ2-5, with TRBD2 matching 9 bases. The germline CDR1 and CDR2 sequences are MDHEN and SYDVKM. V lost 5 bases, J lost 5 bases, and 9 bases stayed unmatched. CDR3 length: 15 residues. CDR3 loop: CASSLLAGSGETQYF. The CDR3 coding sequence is TGTGCCAGCAGTCTCCTAGCGGGAAGCGGGGAGACCCAGTACTTC.